This entry describes one T cell receptor (beta chain). Its antigen remains unidentified. TCR beta from blood CD8+ and CD4+ T cells was sequenced. TEMRA cells were FACS-enriched, while CD8+ and CD4+ T cells were negatively isolated. This record comes from a study of CD8 T cells in Susac syndrome. General observations from the study: The authors acknowledged that their TCR sequencing and HLA analysis involved a relatively small number of individuals.

The CDR3 is 13 amino acids. V dropped 7 bases and J dropped 6 bases, with 17 bases sitting between them. CDR1 is DFQATT and CDR2 is SNEGSKA in the germline V gene (reference sequence). RNA was extracted with the RNeasy kit, and a quantity of roughly 0.45 to 1 ug was reverse transcribed using random hexamers. Amplification of TCR beta CDR3 by immunoSEQ multiplex PCR spanned 54 Vbeta and 13 Jbeta. TCRdb ran MiXCR on the immunoSEQ multiplex PCR reads and lists one entry per CDR3 protein. This table holds hundreds of thousands of distinct CDR3 sequences, roughly 93% found once. Material: CD4+ T cells from PBMCs. The clonotype originates from a human donor with multiple sclerosis. The V call is TRBV20-1, the J call TRBJ2-3, with a weak D call TRBD1 (5 bases). CDR3 protein: CSGISGGADTQYF. CDR3 nucleotides: TGCAGTGGTATCAGTGGTGGGGCGGATACGCAGTATTTT.